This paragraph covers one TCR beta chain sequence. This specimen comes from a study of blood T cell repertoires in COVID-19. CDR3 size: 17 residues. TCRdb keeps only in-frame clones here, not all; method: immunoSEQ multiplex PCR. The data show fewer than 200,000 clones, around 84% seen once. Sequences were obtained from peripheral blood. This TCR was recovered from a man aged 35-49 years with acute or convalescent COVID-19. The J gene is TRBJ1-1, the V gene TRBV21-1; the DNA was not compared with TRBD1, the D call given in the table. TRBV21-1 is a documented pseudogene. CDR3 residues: CASSKGFGTGGYTEAFF. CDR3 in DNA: TGTGCCAGCAGCAAAGGTTTTGGGACAGGGGGCTACACTGAAGCTTTCTTT.